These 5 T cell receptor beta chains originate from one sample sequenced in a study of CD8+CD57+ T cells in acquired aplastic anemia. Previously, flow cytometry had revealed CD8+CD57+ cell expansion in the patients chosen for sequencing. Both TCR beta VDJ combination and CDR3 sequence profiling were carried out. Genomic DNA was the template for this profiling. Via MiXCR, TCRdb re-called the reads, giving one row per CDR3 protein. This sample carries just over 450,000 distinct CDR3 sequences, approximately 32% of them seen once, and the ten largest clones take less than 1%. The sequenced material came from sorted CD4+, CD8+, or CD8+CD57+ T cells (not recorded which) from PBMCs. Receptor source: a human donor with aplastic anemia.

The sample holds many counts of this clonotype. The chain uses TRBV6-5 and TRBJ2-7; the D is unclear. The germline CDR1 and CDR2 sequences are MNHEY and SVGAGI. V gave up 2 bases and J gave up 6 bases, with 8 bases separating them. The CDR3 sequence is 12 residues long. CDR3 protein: CASSYPETEQYF. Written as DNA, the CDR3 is TGTGCCAGCAGTTACCCAGAAACCGAGCAGTACTTC.

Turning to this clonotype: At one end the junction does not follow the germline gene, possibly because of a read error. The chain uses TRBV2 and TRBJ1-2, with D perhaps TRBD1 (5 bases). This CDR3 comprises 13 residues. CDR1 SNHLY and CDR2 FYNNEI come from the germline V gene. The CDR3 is CAISVGLNSGNTF. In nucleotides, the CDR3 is TGTGCCATCAGTGTGGGGCTGAACTCTGGAAACACCTTC. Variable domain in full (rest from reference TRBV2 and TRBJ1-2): EPEVTQTPSHQVTQMGQEVILRCVPISNHLYFYWYRQILGQKVEFLVSFYNNEISEKSEIFDDQFSVERPDGSNFTLKIRSTKLEDSAMYFCAISVGLNSGNTFGSGTRLTVV.

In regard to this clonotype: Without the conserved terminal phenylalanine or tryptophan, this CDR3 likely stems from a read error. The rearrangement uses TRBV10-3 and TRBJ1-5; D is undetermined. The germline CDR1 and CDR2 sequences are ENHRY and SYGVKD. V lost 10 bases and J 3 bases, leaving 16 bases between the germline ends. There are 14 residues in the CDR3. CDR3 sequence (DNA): TGTGCCAGCAAGGCGGACGGTATCAATCAGCCCCAGCATCTT. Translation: CASKADGINQPQHL.

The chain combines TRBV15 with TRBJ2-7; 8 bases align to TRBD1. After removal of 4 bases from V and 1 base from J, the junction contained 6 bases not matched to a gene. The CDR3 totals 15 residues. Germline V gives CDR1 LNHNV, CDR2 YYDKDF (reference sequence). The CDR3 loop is CATSTGTGGSYEQYF. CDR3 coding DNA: TGTGCCACCAGCACCGGGACAGGAGGGTCCTACGAGCAGTACTTC.

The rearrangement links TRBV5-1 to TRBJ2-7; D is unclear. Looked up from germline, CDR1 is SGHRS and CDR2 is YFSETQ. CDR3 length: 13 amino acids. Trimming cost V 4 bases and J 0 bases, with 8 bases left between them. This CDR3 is CASSQQCSYEQYF. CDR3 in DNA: TGCGCCAGCAGCCAACAGTGCTCCTACGAGCAGTACTTC.